Listed below are T cell receptor beta chains from one sample, sequenced in a study of shared clonotypes between healthy human individuals. Here immunoSEQ multiplex PCR was the method, and the copy in TCRdb shows in-frame clones only, minus some. This table holds about 2.3 million clones, around 93% found once. Sequences were obtained from naive CD4+ T cells from PBMCs. The source of these receptors is a man between 18 and 29 years old in good health. Some clones in this sample may be carry-over from other donors' samples. Both conserved end residues are part of each CDR3. The D gene is left open where the match is weak. Clone size, where shown, is once, few, many, or a class for clones that have expanded.

d_call	cdr3_length	v_call	clone_size	j_call	cdr3_aa	cdr3_nt
NA	14	TRBV6-5	once	TRBJ2-7	CASSSQAVSYEQYF	TGTGCCAGCAGTTCCCAGGCTGTTTCCTACGAGCAGTACTTC
NA	12	TRBV14	NA	TRBJ2-1	CASSQVWGEQFF	TGTGCCAGCAGCCAAGTTTGGGGTGAGCAGTTCTTC
NA	17	TRBV11-2	NA	TRBJ1-3	CASSQGGAASSGNTIYF	TGTGCCAGCAGCCAGGGCGGCGCAGCAAGCTCTGGAAACACCATATATTTT
NA	12	TRBV19	NA	TRBJ1-4	CASSKLNEKLFF	TGTGCCAGTAGCAAACTTAATGAAAAACTGTTTTTT
TRBD1	12	TRBV28	once	TRBJ2-7	CGLGGEIYEQYF	TGTGGCCTAGGGGGCGAGATCTACGAGCAGTACTTC
NA	11	TRBV9	NA	TRBJ1-3	CASRRRDTIYF	TGTGCCAGCAGGAGGAGGGACACCATATATTTT
NA	16	TRBV7-3	NA	TRBJ2-7	CASSLGPTVQGYEQYF	TGTGCCAGCAGCTTAGGGCCAACCGTACAAGGGTACGAGCAGTACTTC
NA	18	TRBV21-1	once	TRBJ1-4	CASSKVSGGAATNEKLFF	TGTGCCAGCAGCAAAGTTTCGGGCGGAGCCGCAACTAATGAAAAACTGTTTTTT
NA	12	TRBV7-2	NA	TRBJ2-1	CASSLFGNEQFF	TGTGCCAGCAGCTTATTTGGGAATGAGCAGTTCTTC
NA	12	TRBV5-1	once	TRBJ2-1	CASSLPSGEQFF	TGCGCCAGCAGCTTACCATCGGGAGAGCAGTTCTTC
NA	16	TRBV19	NA	TRBJ2-7	CASSMVYGGSSYEQYF	TGTGCCAGTAGTATGGTGTATGGGGGCAGCTCCTACGAGCAGTACTTC
TRBD1	15	TRBV6-4	NA	TRBJ1-2	CASSEWTGGSGGYTF	TGTGCCAGCAGTGAATGGACAGGGGGGTCGGGTGGCTACACCTTC
NA	13	TRBV5-4	NA	TRBJ1-4	CASSFAPNEKLFF	TGTGCCAGCAGTTTTGCCCCCAATGAAAAACTGTTTTTT
NA	17	TRBV18	once	TRBJ2-1	CASSPPTSDSSYNEQFF	TGTGCCAGCTCACCACCAACCAGTGACTCCTCCTACAATGAGCAGTTCTTC
NA	13	TRBV7-2	NA	TRBJ2-5	CASSSGTGETQYF	TGTGCCAGCAGCTCAGGGACCGGTGAGACCCAGTACTTC
NA	13	TRBV11-2	NA	TRBJ2-7	CASSLQSGNEQYF	TGTGCCAGCAGCTTACAATCAGGGAACGAGCAGTACTTC
NA	13	TRBV21-1	NA	TRBJ1-1	CASSKGVNTEAFF	TGTGCCAGCAGCAAAGGTGTGAACACTGAAGCTTTCTTT
TRBD2	16	TRBV11-3	NA	TRBJ2-3	CASSLGSGRLTDTQYF	TGTGCCAGCAGCTTAGGGAGCGGGAGGTTGACAGATACGCAGTATTTT
TRBD2	15	TRBV2	NA	TRBJ2-3	CASQLAGVGIDTQYF	TGTGCCAGCCAACTAGCGGGAGTGGGTATCGATACGCAGTATTTT
TRBD1	14	TRBV2	NA	TRBJ2-1	CASFPGQGIDEQFF	TGTGCCAGCTTCCCGGGACAGGGAATTGATGAGCAGTTCTTC
NA	11	TRBV28	NA	TRBJ2-1	CASSDTYEQFF	TGTGCCAGCAGTGACACCTATGAGCAGTTCTTC
NA	14	TRBV28	NA	TRBJ2-1	CASSPTYAYNEQFF	TGTGCCAGCAGTCCGACGTACGCCTACAATGAGCAGTTCTTC
TRBD2	15	TRBV6-5	few	TRBJ2-1	CASRGSGSSTLEQFF	TGTGCCAGCAGGGGGAGCGGGAGTTCTACACTCGAGCAGTTCTTC
NA	15	TRBV7-3	NA	TRBJ2-1	CASSNSPGSAHEQFF	TGTGCCAGCAGCAACAGTCCCGGGAGCGCCCATGAGCAGTTCTTC
TRBD1	18	TRBV7-6	NA	TRBJ1-3	CASSLRPRGDRAGNTIYF	TGTGCCAGCAGCTTACGGCCCCGGGGCGACAGGGCTGGAAACACCATATATTTT
NA	15	TRBV5-4	NA	TRBJ2-1	CASSQTSLENNEQFF	TGTGCCAGCAGTCAAACTAGTTTGGAAAACAATGAGCAGTTCTTC
TRBD1	15	TRBV18	NA	TRBJ2-7	CASSPGTGRTYEQYF	TGTGCCAGCTCACCCGGGACAGGGAGGACCTACGAGCAGTACTTC
NA	13	TRBV7-3	NA	TRBJ2-3	CASSLGRTDTQYF	TGTGCCAGCAGCTTGGGCCGCACAGATACGCAGTATTTT
TRBD1	18	TRBV4-2	NA	TRBJ1-3	CASSRITGGFISGNTIYF	TGTGCCAGCAGCCGAATTACAGGGGGTTTTATCTCTGGAAACACCATATATTTT
TRBD1	16	TRBV27	NA	TRBJ2-3	CASSLEGARLADTQYF	TGTGCCAGCAGTTTAGAGGGGGCGAGGCTGGCAGATACGCAGTATTTT
TRBD1	17	TRBV5-1	NA	TRBJ1-3	CASSNRPGQEGRNTIYF	TGCGCCAGCAGCAACCGCCCGGGACAGGAGGGTAGAAACACCATATATTTT
NA	16	TRBV5-4	NA	TRBJ2-7	CASSLGLSSASYEQYF	TGTGCCAGCAGCTTGGGGTTGAGTAGCGCCTCCTACGAGCAGTACTTC
NA	14	TRBV2	NA	TRBJ2-2	CASRWQRDTGELFF	TGTGCCAGCAGGTGGCAGCGGGACACCGGGGAGCTGTTTTTT
NA	13	TRBV30	few	TRBJ2-5	CAWSVQAVETQYF	TGTGCCTGGAGTGTACAGGCAGTAGAGACCCAGTACTTC
NA	14	TRBV4-2	NA	TRBJ2-7	CASSQGVHSYEQYF	TGTGCCAGCAGCCAAGGGGTTCACTCCTACGAGCAGTACTTC
NA	14	TRBV6-6	NA	TRBJ1-2	CASSYSWTSYGYTF	TGTGCCAGCAGTTACTCGTGGACCTCCTATGGCTACACCTTC
NA	15	TRBV6-6	NA	TRBJ2-7	CASSYSYRDSYEQYF	TGTGCCAGCAGTTACTCGTACAGGGATTCCTACGAGCAGTACTTC
NA	15	TRBV6-1	NA	TRBJ2-2	CASSERGANTGELFF	TGTGCCAGCAGTGAAAGGGGCGCCAACACCGGGGAGCTGTTTTTT
NA	13	TRBV5-1	NA	TRBJ2-7	CASSLQGSHEQYF	TGCGCCAGCAGCTTGCAGGGGAGCCACGAGCAGTACTTC
TRBD1	16	TRBV7-2	NA	TRBJ1-2	CASSLAATGALYGYTF	TGTGCCAGCAGCTTAGCGGCGACAGGGGCCCTCTATGGCTACACCTTC
NA	12	TRBV6-5	NA	TRBJ1-2	CASSLPGSGYTF	TGTGCCAGCAGCCTACCCGGGAGTGGCTACACCTTC